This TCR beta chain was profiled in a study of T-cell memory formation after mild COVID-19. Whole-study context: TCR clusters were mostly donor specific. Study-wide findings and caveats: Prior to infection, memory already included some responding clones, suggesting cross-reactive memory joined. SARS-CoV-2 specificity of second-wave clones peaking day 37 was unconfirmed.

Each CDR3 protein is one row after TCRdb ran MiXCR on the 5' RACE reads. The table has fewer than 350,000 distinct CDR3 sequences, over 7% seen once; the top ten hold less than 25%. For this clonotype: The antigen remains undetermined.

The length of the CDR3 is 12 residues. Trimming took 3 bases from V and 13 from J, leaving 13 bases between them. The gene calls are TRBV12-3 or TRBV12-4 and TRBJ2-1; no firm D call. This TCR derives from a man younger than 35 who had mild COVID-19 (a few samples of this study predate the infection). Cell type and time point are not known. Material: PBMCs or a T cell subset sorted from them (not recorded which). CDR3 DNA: TGTGCCAGCAGTTTTGTGGGCGGTGGCCAGTTCTTC. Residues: CASSFVGGGQFF.